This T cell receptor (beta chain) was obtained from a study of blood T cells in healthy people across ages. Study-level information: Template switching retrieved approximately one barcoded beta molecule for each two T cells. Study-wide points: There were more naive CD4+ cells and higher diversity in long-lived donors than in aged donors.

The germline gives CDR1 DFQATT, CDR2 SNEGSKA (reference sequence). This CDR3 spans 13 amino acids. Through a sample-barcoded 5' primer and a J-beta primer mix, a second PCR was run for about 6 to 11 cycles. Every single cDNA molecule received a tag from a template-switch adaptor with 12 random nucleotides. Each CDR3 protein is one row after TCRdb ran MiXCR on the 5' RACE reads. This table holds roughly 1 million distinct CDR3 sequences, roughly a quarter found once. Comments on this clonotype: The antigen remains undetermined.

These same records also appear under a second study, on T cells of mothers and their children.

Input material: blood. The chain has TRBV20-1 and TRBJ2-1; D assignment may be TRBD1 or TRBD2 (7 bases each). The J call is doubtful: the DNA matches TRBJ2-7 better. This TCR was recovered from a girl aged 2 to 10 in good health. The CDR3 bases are TGCAGTGCTAGTCTCAGGGGGGGAAACGAGCAGTACTTC. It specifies CSASLRGGNEQYF.